This T cell receptor beta chain was recovered during a study of OX40 agonist ivuxolimab in advanced cancers. Study information: The dose-escalation group included hepatocellular carcinoma, melanoma, renal cell carcinoma and head and neck cancer.

The CDR3 consists of 13 residues. The V gene's germline CDR1 is SQVTM and CDR2 ANQGSEA. V trimming: 6 bases; J trimming: 4 bases; junction bases outside the gene matches: 5. Assay: immunoSEQ multiplex PCR; the TCRdb copy retains only in-frame clones and omits some. In the table there are around 140,000 clones, about 92% of which are singletons. The specimen was CD4+ or CD8+ T cells sorted from blood, collected in a trial of the OX40 agonist ivuxolimab. The chain links TRBV29-1 to TRBJ2-4; the match to TRBD1 covers 8 bases. The TCR sequence derives from an adult with an advanced solid tumor such as melanoma, head and neck, liver or kidney cancer. The CDR3 sequence: CSVVDRAKNIQYF. The CDR3 DNA reads TGCAGCGTAGTGGACAGGGCGAAAAACATTCAGTACTTC. Filled out from reference TRBV29-1 and TRBJ2-4, the complete variable domain reads SAVISQKPSRDICQRGTSLTIQCQVDSQVTMMFWYRQQPGQSLTLIATANQGSEATYESGFVIDKFPISRPNLTFSTLTVSNMSPEDSSIYLCSVVDRAKNIQYFGAGTRLSVL.